The entry below gives a single T cell receptor beta chain sequence along with its context. Germline V CDR1 and CDR2: SGDLS, YYNGEE. The V end was cut by 0 bases, the J end by 1 base, with 5 bases between. This CDR3 has 15 residues. The sample is drawn from a study of OX40 agonist ivuxolimab in advanced cancers. Sampling of blood occurred at baseline, cycle 4 day 1, and cycle 7 day 1. Libraries were prepared by immunoSEQ multiplex PCR; TCRdb keeps only in-frame clonotypes and omits some of them. The table lists 90,000 or so clones, roughly nine tenths of them singletons. This TCR was recovered from an adult with an advanced solid tumor such as melanoma, head and neck, liver or kidney cancer. The J gene is TRBJ2-6, the V gene TRBV9; no reliable D call. The material sequenced was CD4+ or CD8+ T cells sorted from blood, taken in a trial of the OX40 agonist ivuxolimab. CDR3 sequence (DNA): TGTGCCAGCAGCGTAGCTAGGTCTGGGGCCAACGTCCTGACTTTC. Translation gives CASSVARSGANVLTF.